A selection of T cell receptor beta chains follows, all from one sample in a study of cytomegalovirus exposure and HLA in healthy donors. Using immunoSEQ multiplex PCR, the repertoire was profiled, and TCRdb retains in-frame clones only, with some absent. This table holds fewer than 140,000 clones, over 75% found once. Sequencing was done on a sample of PBMCs. These receptors came from a man between 60 and 70 years old in good health and CMV-seronegative. Each CDR3 is given with its conserved first and last residue. The D gene is left open where the match is weak. Clone size is not always given. Where it is, it says once, few, many or a class for expanded clones.

J | D | size | V | CDR3 | DNA
TRBJ2-3 | NA | NA | TRBV27 | CASSPWASSRTDTQYF | TGTGCCAGCAGTCCATGGGCTAGCTCTAGGACAGATACGCAGTATTTT
TRBJ1-4 | NA | NA | TRBV27 | CASSLEGVGEKLFF | TGTGCCAGCAGTTTAGAGGGGGTGGGAGAAAAACTGTTTTTT
TRBJ2-2 | NA | NA | TRBV4-1 | CASSQGLVYSNTGELFF | TGCGCCAGCAGCCAAGGGCTGGTGTATTCGAACACCGGGGAGCTGTTTTTT
TRBJ2-1 | TRBD2 | few | TRBV5-6 | CASSLLAGGRINEQFF | TGTGCCAGCAGCTTGCTAGCGGGGGGGCGAATCAATGAGCAGTTCTTC
TRBJ2-3 | NA | NA | TRBV7-9 | CASRLPSADTQYF | TGTGCCAGCAGGCTGCCTAGCGCAGATACGCAGTATTTT
TRBJ1-6 | TRBD1 | once | TRBV5-1 | CASSLRSPGTVTHLAYGSPLHF | TGCGCCAGCAGCCTCAGATCTCCCGGGACAGTCACCCACCTTGCCTATGGTTCACCCCTCCACTTT
TRBJ2-7 | TRBD1 | NA | TRBV13 | CASSIRQGPGEQYF | TGTGCCAGCAGCATACGACAGGGACCCGGGGAGCAGTACTTC
TRBJ2-4 | NA | once | TRBV11-2 | CASSLGQLAKNIQYF | TGTGCCAGCAGCTTAGGACAGCTAGCCAAAAACATTCAGTACTTC
TRBJ2-3 | TRBD2 | NA | TRBV9 | CASSVEPGGLTDTQYF | TGTGCCAGCAGCGTAGAGCCGGGGGGGCTTACAGATACGCAGTATTTT
TRBJ1-5 | TRBD1 | NA | TRBV28 | CASSSLGQGSNQPQHF | TGTGCCAGCAGTTCGTTGGGACAGGGCAGCAATCAGCCCCAGCATTTT
TRBJ2-1 | TRBD1 | NA | TRBV5-1 | CASSLAAGQGYNEQFF | TGCGCCAGCAGCTTGGCCGCGGGACAGGGATACAATGAGCAGTTCTTC
TRBJ1-1 | NA | NA | TRBV9 | CASTLGRGSNTEAFF | TGTGCCAGCACCCTTGGGAGAGGATCAAACACTGAAGCTTTCTTT
TRBJ2-3 | NA | NA | TRBV7-2 | CASSRGRDTQYF | TGTGCCAGCAGCCGTGGCCGTGATACGCAGTATTTT
TRBJ2-5 | TRBD2 | NA | TRBV27 | CASSLTSGGTQYF | TGTGCCAGCAGTTTGACTAGCGGAGGGACCCAGTACTTC
TRBJ2-1 | TRBD1 | NA | TRBV29-1 | CSVDPDRVNEQFF | TGCAGCGTTGACCCGGACAGGGTCAATGAGCAGTTCTTC
TRBJ1-3 | TRBD1 | few | TRBV13 | CASSSQGRSGNTIYF | TGTGCCAGCAGTTCACAGGGGCGCTCTGGAAACACCATATATTTT
TRBJ2-1 | TRBD2 | NA | TRBV7-8 | CASSPPLRLRGGLNEQFF | TGTGCCAGCAGCCCGCCCTTGAGATTACGGGGGGGTTTAAATGAGCAGTTCTTC
TRBJ2-7 | NA | few | TRBV19 | CASSFKGEPSYEQYF | TGTGCCAGTAGTTTTAAGGGAGAACCCTCCTACGAGCAGTACTTC
TRBJ2-1 | NA | NA | TRBV11-2 | CASSLLRDNEQFF | TGTGCCAGCAGCTTGTTGAGGGACAATGAGCAGTTCTTC
TRBJ2-3 | TRBD1 | NA | TRBV7-9 | CASSVTGVGTDTQYF | TGTGCCAGCAGCGTTACAGGGGTTGGCACAGATACGCAGTATTTT
TRBJ1-5 | TRBD1 | NA | TRBV28 | CASSLPQQTGYNQPQHF | TGTGCCAGCAGTTTACCCCAGCAGACAGGGTACAATCAGCCCCAGCATTTT
TRBJ2-4 | TRBD2 | NA | TRBV7-2 | CASSPGGARRNIQYF | TGTGCCAGCAGCCCGGGGGGGGCGCGGAGAAACATTCAGTACTTC
TRBJ2-5 | NA | NA | TRBV7-2 | CASSPGAQETQYF | TGTGCCAGCAGCCCAGGGGCTCAAGAGACCCAGTACTTC
TRBJ2-1 | TRBD2 | NA | TRBV9 | CASSVTPRLAGEQFF | TGTGCCAGCAGCGTAACCCCCCGACTAGCGGGAGAGCAGTTCTTC
TRBJ2-3 | NA | NA | TRBV14 | CASSLWQLDTQYF | TGTGCCAGCAGCCTTTGGCAGTTAGATACGCAGTATTTT
TRBJ1-2 | TRBD1 | NA | TRBV6-1 | CASSADGGQGSDYGYTF | TGTGCCAGCAGTGCCGACGGGGGACAGGGGAGCGACTATGGCTACACCTTC
TRBJ1-1 | NA | NA | TRBV4-2 | CASSLLGSGQIEAFF | TGTGCCAGCAGCCTTTTAGGCTCAGGACAAATAGAAGCTTTCTTT
TRBJ2-2 | NA | NA | TRBV2 | CASSALRQARSTGELFF | TGTGCCAGCAGTGCTCTCCGACAGGCCCGTTCTACCGGGGAGCTGTTTTTT
TRBJ1-2 | TRBD1 | once | TRBV27 | CASSLSIFPGTGADYGYTF | TGTGCCAGCAGTTTATCGATTTTTCCCGGGACAGGGGCTGACTATGGCTACACCTTC
TRBJ1-4 | NA | NA | TRBV5-6 | CASSLSGNNEKLFF | TGTGCCAGCAGCTTGTCCGGTAATAATGAAAAACTGTTTTTT
TRBJ1-5 | NA | NA | TRBV15 | CATGPGQDQPQHF | TGTGCCACCGGACCAGGGCAGGATCAGCCCCAGCATTTT
TRBJ2-1 | TRBD2 | few | TRBV29-1 | CSVEASGVWNEQFF | TGCAGCGTTGAAGCGAGCGGGGTTTGGAATGAGCAGTTCTTC
TRBJ1-1 | TRBD1 | NA | TRBV9 | CASSVTGQGMNTEAFF | TGTGCCAGCAGCGTAACCGGACAGGGGATGAACACTGAAGCTTTCTTT
TRBJ1-2 | NA | NA | TRBV5-1 | CASSLDMEGYTF | TGCGCCAGCAGCTTGGATATGGAGGGCTACACCTTC
TRBJ1-1 | TRBD1 | NA | TRBV5-1 | CASGPGGVTEAFF | TGCGCCAGCGGCCCAGGGGGCGTTACTGAAGCTTTCTTT
TRBJ2-3 | TRBD2 | NA | TRBV27 | CASSTLGAGGLRDTQYF | TGTGCCAGCAGTACCTTAGGCGCGGGGGGTTTGAGAGATACGCAGTATTTT
TRBJ1-4 | TRBD1 | NA | TRBV25-1 | CASSGDRGQEKLFF | TGTGCCAGCTCTGGGGACAGGGGGCAAGAAAAACTGTTTTTT